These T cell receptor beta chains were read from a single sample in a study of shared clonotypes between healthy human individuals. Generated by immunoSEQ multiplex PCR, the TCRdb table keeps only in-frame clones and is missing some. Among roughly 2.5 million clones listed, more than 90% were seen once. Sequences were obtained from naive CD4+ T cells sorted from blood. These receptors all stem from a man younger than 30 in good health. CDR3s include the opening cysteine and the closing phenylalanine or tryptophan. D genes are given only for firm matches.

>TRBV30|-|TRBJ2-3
TGTGCCTGGTATACCTCTGGAGGCCATGGGGATACGCAGTATTTT
CAWYTSGGHGDTQYF
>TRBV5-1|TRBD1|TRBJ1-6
TGCGCCAGCAGTTTCTTCCCCGGGACAGATCACTGGGATTCACCCCTCCACTTT
CASSFFPGTDHWDSPLHF
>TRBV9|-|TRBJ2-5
TGTGCCAGCAGCCCCGGGTGGACAGCGGTGGGGATCGAGACCCAGTACTTC
CASSPGWTAVGIETQYF
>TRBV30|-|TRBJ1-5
TGTGCCTGGAGTGGGGGGGTCAGCACCAATCAGCCCCAGCATTTT
CAWSGGVSTNQPQHF
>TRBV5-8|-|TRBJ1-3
TGTGCCAGCAGCTTCGGACACTACTCTGGAAACACCATATATTTT
CASSFGHYSGNTIYF
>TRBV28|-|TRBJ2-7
TGTGCCAGCAGTTCCCCCACCCCCACAGGGTCCAACGAGCAGTACTTC
CASSSPTPTGSNEQYF
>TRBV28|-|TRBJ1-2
TGTGCCAGCAGCCCCCGTGGGTCTGGGGACTATGGCTACACCTTC
CASSPRGSGDYGYTF
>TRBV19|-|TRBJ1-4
TGTGCCAGTAGTGGGACCAATGAAAAACTGTTTTTT
CASSGTNEKLFF
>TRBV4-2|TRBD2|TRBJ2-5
TGTGCCAGCAGCCTAATACTAGCGGGCGAGGAGACCCAGTACTTC
CASSLILAGEETQYF
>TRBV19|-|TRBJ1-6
TGTGCCAGTAGTATACAGCTGGGGAATTCACCCCTCCACTTT
CASSIQLGNSPLHF
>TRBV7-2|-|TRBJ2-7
TGTGCCAGCACCGGGGGCGCCTACCGGCAGTACTTC
CASTGGAYRQYF